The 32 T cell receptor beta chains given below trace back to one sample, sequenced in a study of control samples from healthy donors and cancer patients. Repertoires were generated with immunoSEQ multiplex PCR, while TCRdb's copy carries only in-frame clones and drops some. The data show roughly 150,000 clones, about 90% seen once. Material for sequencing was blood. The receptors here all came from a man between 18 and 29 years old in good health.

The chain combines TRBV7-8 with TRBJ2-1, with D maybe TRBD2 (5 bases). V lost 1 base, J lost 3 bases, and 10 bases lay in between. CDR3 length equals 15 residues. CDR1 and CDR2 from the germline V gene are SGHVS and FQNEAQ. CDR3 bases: TGTGCCAGCAGCTTAGTAGGTCGGGGCTACAATGAGCAGTTCTTC. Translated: CASSLVGRGYNEQFF.

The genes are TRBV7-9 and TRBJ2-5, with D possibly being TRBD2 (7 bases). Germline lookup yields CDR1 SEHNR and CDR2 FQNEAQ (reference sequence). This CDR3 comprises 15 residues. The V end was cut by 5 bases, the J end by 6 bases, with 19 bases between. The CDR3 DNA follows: TGTGCCAGCAGCACCTTCGCGGGGGCTATGCAGACCCAGTACTTC. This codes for CASSTFAGAMQTQYF.

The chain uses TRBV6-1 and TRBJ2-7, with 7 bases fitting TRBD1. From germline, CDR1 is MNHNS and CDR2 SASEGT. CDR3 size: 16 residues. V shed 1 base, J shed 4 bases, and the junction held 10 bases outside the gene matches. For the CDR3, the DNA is TGTGCCAGCAGTGAAGGGTACAGGGGCAAGGGGTACGAGCAGTACTTC. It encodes CASSEGYRGKGYEQYF.

CDR3 sequence: CASSFRTGWNSPLHF. The CDR3 nucleotides read TGTGCCAGCAGCTTTCGGACAGGGTGGAATTCACCCCTCCACTTT. The V and J genes are TRBV13 and TRBJ1-6, with 8 bases lining up with TRBD1. The V gene's germline CDR1 is PRHDT and CDR2 FYEKMQ (reference sequence). With 3 bases clipped from V and 7 bases from J, the junction kept 5 bases outside the gene matches. The CDR3 loop spans 15 amino acids.

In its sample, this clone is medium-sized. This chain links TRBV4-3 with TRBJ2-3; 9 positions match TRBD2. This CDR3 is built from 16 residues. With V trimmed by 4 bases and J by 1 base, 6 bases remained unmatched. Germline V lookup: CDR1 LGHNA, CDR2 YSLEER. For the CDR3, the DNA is TGCGCCAGCAGCCTCGGCGAGCGGGGGGGCACAGATACGCAGTATTTT. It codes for CASSLGERGGTDTQYF.

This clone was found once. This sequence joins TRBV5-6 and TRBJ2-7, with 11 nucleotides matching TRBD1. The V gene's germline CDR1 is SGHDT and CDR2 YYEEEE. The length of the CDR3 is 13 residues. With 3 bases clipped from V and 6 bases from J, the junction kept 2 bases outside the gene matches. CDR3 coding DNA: TGTGCCAGCAGCTGGGGGACAGGGGGCGAGCAGTACTTC. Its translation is CASSWGTGGEQYF.

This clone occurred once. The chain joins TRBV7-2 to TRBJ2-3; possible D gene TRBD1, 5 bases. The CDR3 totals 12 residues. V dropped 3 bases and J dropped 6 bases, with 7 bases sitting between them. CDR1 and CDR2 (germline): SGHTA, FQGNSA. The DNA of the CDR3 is TGTGCCAGCAGCTTGAACAGGGATACGCAGTATTTT. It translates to CASSLNRDTQYF. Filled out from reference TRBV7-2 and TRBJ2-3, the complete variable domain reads GAGVSQSPSNKVTEKGKDVELRCDPISGHTALYWYRQSLGQGLEFLIYFQGNSAPDKSGLPSDRFSAERTGGSVSTLTIQRTQQEDSAVYLCASSLNRDTQYFGPGTRLTVL.

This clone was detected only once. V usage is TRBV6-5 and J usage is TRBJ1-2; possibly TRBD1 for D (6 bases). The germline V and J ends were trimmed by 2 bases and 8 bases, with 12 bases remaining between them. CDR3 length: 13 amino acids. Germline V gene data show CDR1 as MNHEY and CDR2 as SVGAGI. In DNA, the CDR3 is TGTGCCAGCAGTTACGACAGGTTGCGGGGCTACACCTTC. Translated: CASSYDRLRGYTF.

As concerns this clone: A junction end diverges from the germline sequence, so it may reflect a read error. The CDR3 coding sequence is TGTGCCAGCAGTTACTCGCCGTGGGATCCGGAGGACTTC. Protein product: CASSYSPWDPEDF. The V gene is TRBV6-2 or TRBV6-3, the J gene TRBJ2-7; weak D call: TRBD2 (5 bases). The CDR3 length is 13 residues. The germline V gene encodes CDR1 MNHEY and CDR2 SVGEGT.

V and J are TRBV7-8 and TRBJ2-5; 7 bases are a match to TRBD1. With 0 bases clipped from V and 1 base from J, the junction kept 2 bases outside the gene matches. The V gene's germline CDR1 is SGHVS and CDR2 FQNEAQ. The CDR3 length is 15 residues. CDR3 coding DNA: TGTGCCAGCAGCTTAGCTGGGGACAGCCAAGAGACCCAGTACTTC. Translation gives CASSLAGDSQETQYF.

The CDR3 here is CASSHGDRGNTGELFF. The DNA of the CDR3 is TGTGCCAGCAGCCATGGGGACAGGGGTAACACCGGGGAGCTGTTTTTT. V is TRBV3-1 (or the pseudogene TRBV3-2) and J is TRBJ2-2, with 10 bases matching TRBD1. V was clipped by 3 bases and J by 2 bases; unmatched bases: 3. The germline V gene encodes CDR1 LGHDT and CDR2 YNNKEL (reference sequence). This CDR3 is built from 16 residues.

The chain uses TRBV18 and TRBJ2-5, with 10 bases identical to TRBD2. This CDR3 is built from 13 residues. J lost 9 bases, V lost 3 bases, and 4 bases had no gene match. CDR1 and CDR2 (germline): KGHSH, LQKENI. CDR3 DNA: TGTGCCAGCTCACCCGGACTAGCGGTATCCCAGTACTTC. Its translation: CASSPGLAVSQYF.

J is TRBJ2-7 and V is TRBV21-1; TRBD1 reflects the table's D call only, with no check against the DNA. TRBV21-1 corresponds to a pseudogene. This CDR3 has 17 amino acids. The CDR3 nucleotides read TGTGCCAGCAGCCTAGACAACCCGGGACAGCTAACCTACGAGCAGTACTTC. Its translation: CASSLDNPGQLTYEQYF.

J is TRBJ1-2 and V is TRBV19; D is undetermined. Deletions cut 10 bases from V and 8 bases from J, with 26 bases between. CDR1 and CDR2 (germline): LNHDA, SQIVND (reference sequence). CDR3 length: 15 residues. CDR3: CATLGRRESDLGYTF. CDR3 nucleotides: TGTGCCACCTTGGGAAGGCGGGAATCCGATTTGGGCTACACCTTC. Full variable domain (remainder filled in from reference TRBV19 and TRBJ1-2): DGGITQSPKYLFRKEGQNVTLSCEQNLNHDAMYWYRQDPGQGLRLIYYSQIVNDFQKGDIAEGYSVSREKKESFPLTVTSAQKNPTAFYLCATLGRRESDLGYTFGSGTRLTVV.

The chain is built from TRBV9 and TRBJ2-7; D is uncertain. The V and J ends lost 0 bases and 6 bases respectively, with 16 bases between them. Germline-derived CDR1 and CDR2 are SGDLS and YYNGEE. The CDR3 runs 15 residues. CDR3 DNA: TGTGCCAGCAGCGTAGAGTCATGGGGATCGGGCGAGCAGTACTTC. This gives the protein CASSVESWGSGEQYF.

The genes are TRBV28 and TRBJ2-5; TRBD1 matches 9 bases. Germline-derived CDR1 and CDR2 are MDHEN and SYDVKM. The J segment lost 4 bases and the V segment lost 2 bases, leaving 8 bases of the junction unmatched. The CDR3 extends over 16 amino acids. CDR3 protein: CASSLGTGWSAETQYF. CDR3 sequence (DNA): TGTGCCAGCAGTTTAGGGACAGGGTGGTCTGCAGAGACCCAGTACTTC. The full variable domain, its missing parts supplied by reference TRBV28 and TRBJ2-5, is DVKVTQSSRYLVKRTGEKVFLECVQDMDHENMFWYRQDPGLGLRLIYFSYDVKMKEKGDIPEGYSVSREKKERFSLILESASTNQTSMYLCASSLGTGWSAETQYFGPGTRLLVL.

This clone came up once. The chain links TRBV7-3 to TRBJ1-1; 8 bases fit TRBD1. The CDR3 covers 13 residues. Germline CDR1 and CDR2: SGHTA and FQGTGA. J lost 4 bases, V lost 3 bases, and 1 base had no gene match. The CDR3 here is CASSFTGGTEAFF. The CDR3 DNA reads TGTGCCAGCAGCTTCACAGGGGGCACTGAAGCTTTCTTT.

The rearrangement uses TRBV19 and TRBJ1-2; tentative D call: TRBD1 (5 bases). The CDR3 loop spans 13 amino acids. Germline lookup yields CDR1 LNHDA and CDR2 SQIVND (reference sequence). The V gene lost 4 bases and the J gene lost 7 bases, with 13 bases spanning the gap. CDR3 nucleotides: TGTGCCAGTAGTAAACAGGAAGAAGGTGGCTACACCTTC. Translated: CASSKQEEGGYTF.

The CDR3 coding sequence is TGTGCCAGCAGTTTCATAACAGGGGTCCAGCCCCAGCATTTT. Translation: CASSFITGVQPQHF. The chain carries TRBV28 and TRBJ1-5, with 7 bases fitting TRBD1. Germline V gives CDR1 MDHEN, CDR2 SYDVKM. CDR3 length: 14 amino acids. Trimming cost V 3 bases and J 7 bases; bases outside gene matches: 6.

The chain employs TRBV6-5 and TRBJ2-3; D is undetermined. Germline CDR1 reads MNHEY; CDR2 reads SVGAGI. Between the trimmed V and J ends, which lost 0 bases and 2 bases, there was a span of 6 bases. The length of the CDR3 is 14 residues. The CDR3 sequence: CASSYSGPTDTQYF. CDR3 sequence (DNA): TGTGCCAGCAGTTACTCTGGCCCCACAGATACGCAGTATTTT.

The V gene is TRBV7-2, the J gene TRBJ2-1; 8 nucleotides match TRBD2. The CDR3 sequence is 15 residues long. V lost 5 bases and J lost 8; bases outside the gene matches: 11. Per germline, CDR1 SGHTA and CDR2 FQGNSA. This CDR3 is CASSPPAGRVDEQFF. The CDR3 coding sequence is TGTGCCAGCAGCCCCCCAGCCGGGAGGGTGGATGAGCAGTTCTTC.

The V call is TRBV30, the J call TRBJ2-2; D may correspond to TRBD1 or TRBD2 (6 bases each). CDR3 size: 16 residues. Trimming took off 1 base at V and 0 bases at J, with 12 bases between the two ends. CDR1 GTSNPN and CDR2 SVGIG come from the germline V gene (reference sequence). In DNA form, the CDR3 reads TGTGCCTGGAGTGCCGGAGGGACATCGAACACCGGGGAGCTGTTTTTT. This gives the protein CAWSAGGTSNTGELFF.

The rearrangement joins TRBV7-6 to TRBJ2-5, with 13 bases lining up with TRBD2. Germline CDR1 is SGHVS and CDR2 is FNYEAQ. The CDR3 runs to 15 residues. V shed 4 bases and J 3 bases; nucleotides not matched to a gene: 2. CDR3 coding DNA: TGTGCCAGCAGCTGGACTAGCGGGGGTAAAGAGACCCAGTACTTC. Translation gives CASSWTSGGKETQYF.

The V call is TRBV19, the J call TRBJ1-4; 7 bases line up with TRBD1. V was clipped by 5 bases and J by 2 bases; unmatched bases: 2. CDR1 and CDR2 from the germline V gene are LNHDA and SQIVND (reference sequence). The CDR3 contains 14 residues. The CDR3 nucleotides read TGTGCCAGTAGTGTGGACAGGACTAATGAAAAACTGTTTTTT. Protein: CASSVDRTNEKLFF.

In nucleotides, the CDR3 is TGCGCCAGCAGCTTGGAAATAGCAAGTGGTGGGGATACGCAGTATTTT. Protein sequence: CASSLEIASGGDTQYF. This chain links TRBV5-1 with TRBJ2-3; D is unclear. With 0 bases removed from V and 6 bases from J, the gap between germline ends came to 17 bases. Germline V gene lookup returns CDR1 SGHRS and CDR2 YFSETQ. This CDR3 region has 16 residues.

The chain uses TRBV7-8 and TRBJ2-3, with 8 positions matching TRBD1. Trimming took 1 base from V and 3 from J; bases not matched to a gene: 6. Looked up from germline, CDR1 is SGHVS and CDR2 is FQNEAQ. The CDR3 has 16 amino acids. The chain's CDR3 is CASSLDRGWMTDTQYF. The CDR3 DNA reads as TGTGCCAGCAGCTTAGACAGGGGGTGGATGACAGATACGCAGTATTTT.

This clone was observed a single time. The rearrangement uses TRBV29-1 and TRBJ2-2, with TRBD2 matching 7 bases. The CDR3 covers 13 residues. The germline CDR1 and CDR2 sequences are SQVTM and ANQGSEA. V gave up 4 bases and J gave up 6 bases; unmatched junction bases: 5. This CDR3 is CSVGEGGAGELFF. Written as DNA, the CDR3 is TGCAGCGTTGGGGAGGGCGGTGCCGGGGAGCTGTTTTTT.

CDR3 amino acids: CSASPPTRDYLQETQYF. The DNA for the CDR3 is TGCAGTGCTAGTCCCCCAACCCGGGACTACCTACAAGAGACCCAGTACTTC. The chain uses TRBV20-1 and TRBJ2-5, with 7 bases lining up with TRBD2. CDR1 DFQATT and CDR2 SNEGSKA come from the germline V gene (reference sequence). With 3 bases clipped from V and 2 bases from J, the junction kept 15 bases outside the gene matches. The CDR3 is made up of 17 amino acids.

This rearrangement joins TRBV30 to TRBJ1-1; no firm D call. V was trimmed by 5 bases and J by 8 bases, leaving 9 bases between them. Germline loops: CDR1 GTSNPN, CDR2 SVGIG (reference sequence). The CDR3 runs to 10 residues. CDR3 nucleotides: TGTGCCTGGGCCCGGGGAGAAGCTTTCTTT. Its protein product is CAWARGEAFF.

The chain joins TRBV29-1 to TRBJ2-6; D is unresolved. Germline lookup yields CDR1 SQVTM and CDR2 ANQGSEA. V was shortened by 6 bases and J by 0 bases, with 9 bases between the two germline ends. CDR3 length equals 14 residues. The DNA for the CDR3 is TGCAGCGTAATACCTGGCTCTGGGGCCAACGTCCTGACTTTC. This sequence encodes CSVIPGSGANVLTF.

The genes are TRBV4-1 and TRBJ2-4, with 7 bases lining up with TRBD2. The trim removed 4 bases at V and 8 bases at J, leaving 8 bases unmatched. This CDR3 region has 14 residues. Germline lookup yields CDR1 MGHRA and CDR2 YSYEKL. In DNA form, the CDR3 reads TGCGCCAGCAGCCTCGGGGGGACGGCAGACATTCAGTACTTC. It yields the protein CASSLGGTADIQYF.

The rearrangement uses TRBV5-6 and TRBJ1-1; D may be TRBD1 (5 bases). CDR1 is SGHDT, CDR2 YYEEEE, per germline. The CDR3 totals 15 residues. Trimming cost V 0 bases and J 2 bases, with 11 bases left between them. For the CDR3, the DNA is TGTGCCAGCAGCTTGGTTCGGGGGTCAAACACTGAAGCTTTCTTT. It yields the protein CASSLVRGSNTEAFF.